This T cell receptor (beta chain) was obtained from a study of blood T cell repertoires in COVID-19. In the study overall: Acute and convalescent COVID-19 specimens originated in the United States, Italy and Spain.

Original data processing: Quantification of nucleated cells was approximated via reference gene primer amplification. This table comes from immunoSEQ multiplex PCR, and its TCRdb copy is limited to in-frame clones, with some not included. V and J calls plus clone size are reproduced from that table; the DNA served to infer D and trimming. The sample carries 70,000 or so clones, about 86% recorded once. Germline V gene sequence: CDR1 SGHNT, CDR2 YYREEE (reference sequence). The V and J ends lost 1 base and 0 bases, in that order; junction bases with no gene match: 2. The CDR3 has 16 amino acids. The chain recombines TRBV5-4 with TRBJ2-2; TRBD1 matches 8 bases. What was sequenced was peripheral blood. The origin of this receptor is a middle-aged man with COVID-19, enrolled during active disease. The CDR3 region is CASSLNRGANTGELFF. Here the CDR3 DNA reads TGTGCCAGCAGCTTGAACAGGGGGGCGAACACCGGGGAGCTGTTTTTT. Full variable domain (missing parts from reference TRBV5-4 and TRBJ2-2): ETGVTQSPTHLIKTRGQQVTLRCSSQSGHNTVSWYQQALGQGPQFIFQYYREEENGRGNFPPRFSGLQFPNYSSELNVNALELDDSALYLCASSLNRGANTGELFFGEGSRLTVL.